These T cell receptor beta chains were read from a single sample in a study of shared clonotypes between healthy human individuals. Produced via immunoSEQ multiplex PCR; TCRdb's table is partial and in-frame only. The sample comprises about 500,000 clones, 75% to 80% of which are singletons, and about 11% rests with the top ten. Sequencing was performed on PBMCs. All receptors come from a middle-aged woman in good health. Some clones in this sample may be carry-over from other donors' samples. Both conserved end residues are part of each CDR3. D genes are given only for firm matches. Part of the rows lack a size; the others show once, few, many or a class for expanded clones.

.,.,TRBV4-2,TRBJ1-4,19,CASSQDLNSWGGTNEKLFF,TGTGCCAGCAGCCAAGATCTTAATTCGTGGGGTGGGACTAATGAAAAACTGTTTTTT
.,TRBD2,TRBV28,TRBJ2-1,15,CASSLSGGGYNEQFF,TGTGCCAGCAGTTTATCGGGGGGTGGCTACAATGAGCAGTTCTTC
.,TRBD1,TRBV18,TRBJ2-4,15,CASSPPGTVKNIQYF,TGTGCCAGCTCACCACCCGGGACAGTGAAAAACATTCAGTACTTC
many,.,TRBV2,TRBJ1-2,12,CASRSTGDGYTF,TGTGCCAGCAGGTCGACAGGCGATGGCTACACCTTC
.,TRBD2,TRBV5-1,TRBJ2-3,17,CASSQYNSGSGGDTQYF,TGCGCCAGCAGCCAGTACAATAGCGGGAGTGGAGGGGATACGCAGTATTTT
few,TRBD1,TRBV15,TRBJ1-1,16,CATSPRDRARGTEAFF,TGTGCCACCAGCCCCCGGGACAGGGCGCGGGGCACTGAAGCTTTCTTT
.,TRBD1,TRBV5-1,TRBJ1-5,15,CASSPEGALGQPQHF,TGCGCCAGCAGCCCGGAGGGGGCTTTGGGGCAGCCCCAGCATTTT
.,.,TRBV27,TRBJ1-2,13,CASSFGARAGYTF,TGTGCCAGCAGTTTCGGGGCTAGGGCTGGCTACACCTTC
.,TRBD2,TRBV5-1,TRBJ2-3,15,CASGPTSGSTDTQYF,TGCGCCAGCGGACCGACTAGCGGGAGCACAGATACGCAGTATTTT
.,.,TRBV7-8,TRBJ2-7,13,CASSLGDSYEQYF,TGTGCCAGCAGCTTAGGGGACTCCTACGAGCAGTACTTC
few,TRBD2,TRBV4-3,TRBJ2-1,15,CASSQVSGSGGEQFF,TGCGCCAGCAGCCAAGTTAGCGGGTCGGGCGGTGAGCAGTTCTTC
few,.,TRBV18,TRBJ1-2,15,CASSPDGLGNYGYTF,TGTGCCAGCTCACCGGACGGGTTGGGGAACTATGGCTACACCTTC